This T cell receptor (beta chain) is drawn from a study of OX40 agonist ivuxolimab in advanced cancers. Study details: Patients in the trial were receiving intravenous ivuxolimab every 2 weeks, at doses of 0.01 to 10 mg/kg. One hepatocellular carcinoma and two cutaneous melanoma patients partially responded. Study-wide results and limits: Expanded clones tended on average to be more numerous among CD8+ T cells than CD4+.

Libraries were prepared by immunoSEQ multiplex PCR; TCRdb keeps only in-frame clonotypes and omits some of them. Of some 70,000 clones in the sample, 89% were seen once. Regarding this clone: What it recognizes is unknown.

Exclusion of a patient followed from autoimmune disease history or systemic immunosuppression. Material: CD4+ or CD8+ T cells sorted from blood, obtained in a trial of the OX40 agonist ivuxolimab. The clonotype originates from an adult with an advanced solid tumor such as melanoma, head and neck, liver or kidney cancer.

The CDR3 DNA reads TGTGCCAGCAGTTCGACTAGCGGGGGGCTCCGGCCCGGGGAGCTGTTTTTT. The encoded protein is CASSSTSGGLRPGELFF. The chain has TRBV2 and TRBJ2-2; 13 positions agree with TRBD2. The CDR3 length is 17 residues. Germline lookup yields CDR1 SNHLY and CDR2 FYNNEI. V was clipped by 5 bases and J by 6 bases; unmatched bases: 9.